These 8 T cell receptor beta chains came from one sample sequenced in a study of blood T cell repertoires in COVID-19. The protocol was immunoSEQ multiplex PCR, while the TCRdb copy is restricted to in-frame clones and leaves out a portion. This sample has 70,000 to 80,000 clones, with 85% to 90% found just once. The sample comprised peripheral blood. The receptors here all came from a man older than 75 in a cohort sampled during active COVID-19.

This sequence joins TRBV7-9 and TRBJ2-2, with D possibly TRBD2 on 6 matching bases. The germline V and J ends were trimmed by 5 bases and 4 bases, with 11 bases remaining between them. Germline CDR1 and CDR2: SEHNR and FQNEAQ (reference sequence). The CDR3 length is 14 residues. CDR3 loop: CASSPGTRTGELFF. The CDR3 bases are TGTGCCAGCAGCCCCGGGACTCGCACCGGGGAGCTGTTTTTT.

The genes are TRBV12-3 or TRBV12-4 and TRBJ2-1; D unclear. The V end was cut by 2 bases, the J end by 7 bases, with 6 bases between. This CDR3 is built from 12 residues. This chain's CDR3 is CASSLFANEQFF. The CDR3 bases are TGTGCCAGCAGTTTATTCGCGAATGAGCAGTTCTTC.

The genes are TRBV19 and TRBJ2-7; TRBD2 aligns across 10 bases. Germline V gene data show CDR1 as LNHDA and CDR2 as SQIVND (reference sequence). The junction had 11 bases not matched to a gene; V was cut back by 4 bases and J by 5 bases. This CDR3 region has 16 residues. CDR3 sequence: CASSRSSGGRLNEQYF. In DNA form, the CDR3 reads TGTGCCAGTAGTAGGTCTAGCGGGGGTCGCCTCAACGAGCAGTACTTC.

V is TRBV5-1 and J is TRBJ1-2, with 11 bases lining up with TRBD1. J lost 12 bases, V lost 4 bases, and 8 bases had no gene match. The length of the CDR3 is 13 residues. Germline CDR1 reads SGHRS; CDR2 reads YFSETQ. The CDR3 here is CASSGGTGGMNTF. CDR3 bases: TGCGCCAGCAGCGGAGGGACAGGGGGTATGAACACCTTC.

This chain uses TRBV7-6 with TRBJ2-6; TRBD2 is a possible D gene (5 bases). V lost 4 bases to trimming and J lost 0 bases, with 16 bases between them. Looked up from germline, CDR1 is SGHVS and CDR2 is FNYEAQ. CDR3 length: 18 residues. The CDR3 reads CASSSRVRGSSGANVLTF. The DNA for the CDR3 is TGTGCCAGCAGCTCTCGGGTCCGAGGGAGCTCTGGGGCCAACGTCCTGACTTTC.

The rearrangement links TRBV3-1 (or the pseudogene TRBV3-2) to TRBJ1-2; D ambiguous. Germline V CDR1 and CDR2: LGHDT, YNNKEL (reference sequence). The CDR3 runs to 20 residues. The V end lost 0 bases, the J end lost 5 bases, and 28 bases lay between the germline ends. CDR3 protein: CASSQDREGSNRVGVYGYTF. The CDR3 DNA sequence: TGTGCCAGCAGCCAAGATAGGGAGGGTAGCAACCGGGTGGGCGTTTATGGCTACACCTTC.

The V and J genes are TRBV11-2 and TRBJ2-7; possible D gene TRBD1, 5 bases. Between the trimmed V and J ends, which lost 5 bases and 6 bases, there was a span of 8 bases. CDR1 is SGHAT, CDR2 FQNNGV, per germline. The length of the CDR3 is 11 residues. CDR3 region: CASSPGIEQYF. CDR3 sequence (DNA): TGTGCCAGCAGCCCAGGGATCGAGCAGTACTTC.

The table lists this clone with a count of one. The chain joins TRBV10-3 to TRBJ1-6; D perhaps matches TRBD1 (6 bases). Germline V gene lookup returns CDR1 ENHRY and CDR2 SYGVKD. Trimming stripped 8 bases from V and 8 bases from J, with 25 bases between. This CDR3 has 17 residues. The CDR3 sequence: CAIGYPQGKGTDSPLHF. The CDR3 region has the DNA TGTGCCATCGGATACCCACAGGGAAAGGGAACAGATTCACCCCTCCACTTT.